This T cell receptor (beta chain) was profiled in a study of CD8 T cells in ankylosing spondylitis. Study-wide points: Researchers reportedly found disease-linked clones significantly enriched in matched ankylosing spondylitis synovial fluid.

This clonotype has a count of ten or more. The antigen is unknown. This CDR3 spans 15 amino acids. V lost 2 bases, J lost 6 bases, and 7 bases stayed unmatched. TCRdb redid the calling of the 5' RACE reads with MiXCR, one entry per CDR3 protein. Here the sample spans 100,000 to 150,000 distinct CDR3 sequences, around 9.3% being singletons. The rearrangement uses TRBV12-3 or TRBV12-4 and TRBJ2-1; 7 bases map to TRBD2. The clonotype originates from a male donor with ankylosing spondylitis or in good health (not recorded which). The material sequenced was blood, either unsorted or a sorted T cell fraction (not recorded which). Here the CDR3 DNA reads TGTGCCAGCAGTTTAAGCCCTAGCGGCACCAATGAGCAGTTCTTC. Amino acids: CASSLSPSGTNEQFF.